This T cell receptor beta chain is drawn from a study of Ad26.COV2.S vaccination and SARS-CoV-2 variants. Points from the study as a whole: An underestimation of total T cell responses may have resulted from the TCR breadth and depth analyses. The authors reported substantial breadth in spike-specific CD8+ and CD4+ T cell responses after vaccination.

Assay: immunoSEQ multiplex PCR; the TCRdb copy retains only in-frame clones and omits some. The table includes over 300,000 clones, 83% detected once. The CDR3 runs 15 residues. The V end was cut by 0 bases, the J end by 12 bases, with 19 bases between. Germline assignment: CDR1 SGHRS and CDR2 YFSETQ. For this clone: Its specificity is unknown.

Specified treatment: around 19 received Ad26.COV2.S at low or high dose, single or two shots; 5 received placebo; per-sample allocation not given. Samples were taken on day 63 after the first vaccine or placebo injection. V gene TRBV5-1 combines with J gene TRBJ1-5; TRBD1 might be the D (5 bases). The source was peripheral blood, collected in a trial of Ad26.COV2.S vaccine versus placebo. The clonotype comes from a person between 18 and 65 years old who received the Ad26.COV2.S COVID-19 vaccine or a placebo. The CDR3 spells CASSLAAGTGEDQHF. CDR3 coding DNA: TGCGCCAGCAGCTTGGCGGCAGGGACGGGCGAAGACCAGCATTTT. Based on the CDR3 plus reference TRBV5-1 and TRBJ1-5, the full variable domain is KAGVTQTPRYLIKTRGQQVTLSCSPISGHRSVSWYQQTPGQGLQFLFEYFSETQRNKGNFPGRFSGRQFSNSRSEMNVSTLELGDSALYLCASSLAAGTGEDQHFGDGTRLSIL.